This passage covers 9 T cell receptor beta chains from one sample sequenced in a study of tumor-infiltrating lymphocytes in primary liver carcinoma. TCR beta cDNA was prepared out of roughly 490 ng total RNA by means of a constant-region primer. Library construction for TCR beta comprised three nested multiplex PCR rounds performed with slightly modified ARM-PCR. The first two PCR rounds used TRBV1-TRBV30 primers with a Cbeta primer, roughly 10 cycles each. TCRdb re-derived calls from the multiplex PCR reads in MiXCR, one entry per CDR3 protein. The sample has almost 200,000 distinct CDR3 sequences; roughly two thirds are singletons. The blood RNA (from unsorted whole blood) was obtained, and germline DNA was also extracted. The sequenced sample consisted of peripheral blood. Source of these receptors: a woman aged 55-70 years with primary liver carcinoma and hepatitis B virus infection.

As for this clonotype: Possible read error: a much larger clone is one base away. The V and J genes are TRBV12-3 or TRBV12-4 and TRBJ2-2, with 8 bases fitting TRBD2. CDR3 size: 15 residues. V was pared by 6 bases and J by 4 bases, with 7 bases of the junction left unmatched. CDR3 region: CASSQTSVATGELFF. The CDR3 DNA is TGTGCCAGCAGCCAGACTAGCGTGGCCACCGGGGAGCTGTTTTTT.

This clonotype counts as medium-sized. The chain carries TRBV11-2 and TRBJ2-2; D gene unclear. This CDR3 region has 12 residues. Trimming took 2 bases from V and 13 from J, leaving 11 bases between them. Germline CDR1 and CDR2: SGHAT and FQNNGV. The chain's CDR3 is CASSLYTDWLFF. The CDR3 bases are TGTGCCAGCAGCTTATACACAGACTGGCTGTTTTTT.

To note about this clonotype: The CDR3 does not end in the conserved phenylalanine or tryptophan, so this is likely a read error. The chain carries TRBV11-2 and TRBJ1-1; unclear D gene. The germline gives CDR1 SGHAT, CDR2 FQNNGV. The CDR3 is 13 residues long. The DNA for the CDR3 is TGTGCCAGCAACTTAGAGTCGGGGAGCGAAGCTTTCCTT. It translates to CASNLESGSEAFL.

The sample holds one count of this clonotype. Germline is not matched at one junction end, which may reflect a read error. The CDR3 loop is CTSSLKPSGYSAYNEQFF. The CDR3 DNA follows: TGTACCAGCAGCTTAAAGCCTAGCGGATACAGCGCCTACAATGAGCAGTTCTTC. The V call is TRBV11-2, the J call TRBJ2-1; TRBD2 aligns across 7 bases. The CDR3 totals 18 residues. Germline CDR1 and CDR2: SGHAT and FQNNGV.

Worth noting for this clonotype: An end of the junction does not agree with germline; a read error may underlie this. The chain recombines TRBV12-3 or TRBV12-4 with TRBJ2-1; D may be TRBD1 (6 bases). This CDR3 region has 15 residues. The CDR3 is CASACTRITGNEQSF. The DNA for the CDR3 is TGTGCCAGCGCATGTACAAGGATTACAGGGAATGAGCAGTCCTTC.

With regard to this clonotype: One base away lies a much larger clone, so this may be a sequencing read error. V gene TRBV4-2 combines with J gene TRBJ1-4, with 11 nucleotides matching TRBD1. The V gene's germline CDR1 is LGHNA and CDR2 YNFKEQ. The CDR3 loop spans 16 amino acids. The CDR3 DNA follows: TGTGCCAGCAGCCAAGCTCGGGGACAGGGGGTTGAAGAACTGTTTTTT. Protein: CASSQARGQGVEELFF.

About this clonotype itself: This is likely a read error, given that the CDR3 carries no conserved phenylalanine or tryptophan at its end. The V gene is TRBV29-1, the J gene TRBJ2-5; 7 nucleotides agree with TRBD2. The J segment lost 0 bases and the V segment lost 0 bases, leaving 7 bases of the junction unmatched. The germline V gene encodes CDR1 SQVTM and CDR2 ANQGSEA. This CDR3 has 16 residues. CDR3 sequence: CSVEDWLAGDQETQYL. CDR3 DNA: TGCAGCGTTGAAGATTGGCTGGCGGGGGACCAAGAGACCCAGTACCTC.

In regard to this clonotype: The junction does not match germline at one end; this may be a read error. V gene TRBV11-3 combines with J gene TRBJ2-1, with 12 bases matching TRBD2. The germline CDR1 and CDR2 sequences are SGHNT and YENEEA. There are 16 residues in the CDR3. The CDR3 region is CASSNRLAGEVNEQLF. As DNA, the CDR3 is TGTGCCAGCAGCAACCGACTAGCGGGAGAGGTGAATGAGCAGCTCTTC.

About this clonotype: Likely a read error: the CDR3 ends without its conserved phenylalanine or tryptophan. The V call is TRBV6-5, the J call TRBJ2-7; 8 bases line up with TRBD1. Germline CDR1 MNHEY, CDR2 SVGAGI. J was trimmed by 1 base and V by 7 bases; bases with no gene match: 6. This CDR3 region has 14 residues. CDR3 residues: CASKRQGSSYEQYY. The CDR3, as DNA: TGTGCCAGCAAAAGACAGGGGTCTTCCTACGAGCAGTACTAC.